This T cell receptor (beta chain) appears in the sequencing data of a study of shared clonotypes between healthy human individuals. Study details: Three plates were used per donor for CD4 naive, three for CD4 memory, two for CD8 naive and one for CD8 memory. The study's findings and limits: All-four-donor shared clonotypes had higher generation probabilities than non-shared clonotypes did.

Running of the assay took place at deep level. This table comes from immunoSEQ multiplex PCR, and its TCRdb copy is limited to in-frame clones, with some not included. The sample lists about 2.2 million clones, roughly 91% occurring once. The naive CD8 subset, CD45RO-negative cells positively selected for CCR7, excluded terminally differentiated effector memory CD45RA+ cells. As for this clone: Its antigen remains unknown.

The germline gives CDR1 SQVTM, CDR2 ANQGSEA. Trimming cost V 3 bases and J 4 bases, with 6 bases left between them. CDR3 length equals 11 residues. Sequencing input: naive CD8+ T cells from PBMCs. The clonotype was recovered from a man in his late teens or twenties in good health. Some clones in this sample may be carry-over from other donors' samples. V and J are TRBV29-1 and TRBJ2-5; D is ambiguous. CDR3 DNA: TGCAGCGTTGACTGGGGAGAGACCCAGTACTTC. Its protein is CSVDWGETQYF.